This TCR beta chain was retrieved from a study of technical replicates of blood from a handful of donors. Looked up from germline, CDR1 is SGHRS and CDR2 is YFSETQ. The length of the CDR3 is 15 residues. The J segment lost 4 bases and the V segment lost 5 bases, leaving 9 bases of the junction unmatched. Clones were sequenced by immunoSEQ multiplex PCR, and TCRdb holds only the in-frame ones, with some missing. Of around 76,000 clones listed, around 97% were seen once; the top ten hold roughly 0.2%. Sequenced material: T cells isolated from PBMCs. This chain uses TRBV5-1 with TRBJ2-5; 9 bases agree with TRBD1. The TCR originated in a human donor in good health. CDR3 DNA: TGCGCCAGCAGGTCACAGGGGGCAGGTGGAGAGACCCAGTACTTC. This encodes CASRSQGAGGETQYF.